The text below deals with one T cell receptor (beta chain). Antigen specificity is unknown. This sample was included in a study of T-cell memory formation after mild COVID-19. Study as a whole: The study found TCR clusters largely donor specific.

Study-wide findings and caveats: Contracting CD8+ clones were enriched in EMRA, CD4+ mainly in CM and EM.

Germline assignment: CDR1 MNHEY and CDR2 SVGAGI. The V segment lost 6 bases and the J segment 4 bases; nucleotides outside the gene matches: 5. This CDR3 contains 15 residues. Via MiXCR, TCRdb re-called the 5' RACE reads, giving one row per CDR3 protein. This sample has fewer than 650,000 distinct CDR3 sequences, with roughly 17% found just once. This receptor was identified in an adult woman who had mild COVID-19 (a few samples of this study predate the infection). Cell type and time point are not known. Material for sequencing was PBMCs or a T cell subset sorted from them (not recorded which). The chain carries TRBV6-5 and TRBJ2-2; TRBD2 matches 10 bases. As DNA, the CDR3 is TGTGCCAGCAGCCCCAGCGGGGGGGTCACCGGGGAGCTGTTTTTT. Translating it yields CASSPSGGVTGELFF.